The 2 T cell receptor beta chains given below trace back to one sample, sequenced in a study of CD8+ T cells in alopecia areata. cDNA reverse transcribed from extracted RNA served as the sequencing template. Generated by immunoSEQ multiplex PCR, the TCRdb table keeps only in-frame clones and is missing some. Found here are about 69,000 clones, roughly 60% of them singletons; the top ten hold approximately 17%. This sample comprised CD8+ T cells sorted from blood, obtained at week 0. The receptors were gathered from a human donor with alopecia areata.

The chain couples TRBV28 to TRBJ2-3, with D uncertain. V dropped 3 bases and J dropped 5 bases, with 3 bases sitting between them. Germline CDR1 reads MDHEN; CDR2 reads SYDVKM. This CDR3 has 11 residues. The CDR3 is CASSFGDTQYF. In DNA form, the CDR3 reads TGTGCCAGCAGTTTCGGAGATACGCAGTATTTT.

The chain recombines TRBV29-1 with TRBJ1-2; D ambiguous. V was pared by 8 bases and J by 4 bases, with 20 bases between. Germline V gives CDR1 SQVTM, CDR2 ANQGSEA. The CDR3 totals 14 residues. The CDR3 nucleotides read TGCAGCACGGACGGGATTGGACCCTCCTATGGCTACACCTTC. This encodes CSTDGIGPSYGYTF.